The rows below give T cell receptor beta chains drawn from one sample of a study of T cells in Graves' hyperthyroidism and ophthalmopathy. MiXCR was run by TCRdb on the multiplex PCR reads, yielding one entry per CDR3 protein. The repertoire holds about 600,000 distinct CDR3 sequences, with 16% as singletons. Sequencing was done on a sample of blood. These receptors were obtained from a woman in her thirties or forties with Graves' ophthalmopathy. Each CDR3 is given with its conserved first and last residue. Each record gives: clone size, D gene, J gene, V gene, CDR3 protein, CDR3 DNA. A D gene is named only where the DNA matches it firmly. Clone size is not always given. Where it is, it says once, few, many or a class for expanded clones.

abundance: once; d_gene: TRBD1; j_gene: TRBJ2-3; v_gene: TRBV29-1; CDR3aa: CSVETGGSDTQYF; CDR3nt: TGCAGCGTAGAGACAGGGGGCTCAGATACGCAGTATTTT
abundance: few; d_gene: -; j_gene: TRBJ1-2; v_gene: TRBV12-3/TRBV12-4; CDR3aa: CASSLSPGGYTF; CDR3nt: TGTGCCAGCAGTTTGAGCCCGGGAGGCTACACCTTC
abundance: -; d_gene: -; j_gene: TRBJ2-7; v_gene: TRBV18; CDR3aa: CASSPSEGQKAYEQYF; CDR3nt: TGTGCCAGCTCACCATCCGAGGGCCAAAAGGCCTACGAGCAGTACTTC
abundance: -; d_gene: TRBD2; j_gene: TRBJ2-7; v_gene: TRBV28; CDR3aa: CASSPHLAGVAYEQYF; CDR3nt: TGTGCCAGCAGTCCCCATCTAGCGGGAGTTGCCTACGAGCAGTACTTC
abundance: few; d_gene: TRBD2; j_gene: TRBJ2-3; v_gene: TRBV20-1; CDR3aa: CSARPWGLAGEADTQYF; CDR3nt: TGCAGTGCTAGACCTTGGGGACTAGCGGGAGAGGCAGATACGCAGTATTTT
abundance: many; d_gene: TRBD1; j_gene: TRBJ1-2; v_gene: TRBV3-1; CDR3aa: CASSQDEGGVYGYTF; CDR3nt: TGTGCCAGCAGCCAAGATGAAGGGGGCGTCTATGGCTACACCTTC
abundance: few; d_gene: -; j_gene: TRBJ2-3; v_gene: TRBV30; CDR3aa: CAWSVTYLWGRGGGDTQYF; CDR3nt: TGTGCCTGGAGTGTAACGTATTTGTGGGGGCGGGGCGGTGGAGATACGCAGTATTTT
abundance: many; d_gene: TRBD1; j_gene: TRBJ1-5; v_gene: TRBV5-1; CDR3aa: CASSLVGGSGNQPQHF; CDR3nt: TGCGCCAGCAGCTTGGTAGGGGGCTCCGGTAATCAGCCCCAGCATTTT
abundance: many; d_gene: -; j_gene: TRBJ1-1; v_gene: TRBV7-2; CDR3aa: CASSLVAAMNTEAFF; CDR3nt: TGTGCCAGCAGCTTAGTGGCAGCTATGAACACTGAAGCTTTCTTT
abundance: many; d_gene: -; j_gene: TRBJ2-3; v_gene: TRBV27; CDR3aa: CASKLLPETDTQYF; CDR3nt: TGTGCCAGCAAATTACTCCCGGAGACAGATACGCAGTATTTT
abundance: -; d_gene: TRBD2; j_gene: TRBJ2-5; v_gene: TRBV6-5; CDR3aa: CASSYSRTREETQYF; CDR3nt: TGTGCCAGCAGTTACTCCAGGACTAGAGAAGAGACCCAGTACTTC
abundance: many; d_gene: -; j_gene: TRBJ1-1; v_gene: TRBV20-1; CDR3aa: CSARSGLDEGAFF; CDR3nt: TGCAGTGCTAGAAGCGGCCTCGACGAGGGGGCTTTCTTT
abundance: many; d_gene: -; j_gene: TRBJ2-3; v_gene: TRBV3-1; CDR3aa: CASSQESTDTQYF; CDR3nt: TGTGCCAGCAGCCAAGAATCCACAGATACGCAGTATTTT
abundance: many; d_gene: -; j_gene: TRBJ1-1; v_gene: TRBV5-1; CDR3aa: CASSLGALTMNTEAFF; CDR3nt: TGCGCCAGCAGCTTAGGCGCACTGACCATGAACACTGAAGCTTTCTTT
abundance: many; d_gene: -; j_gene: TRBJ2-7; v_gene: TRBV20-1; CDR3aa: CSVNRPSYEQYF; CDR3nt: TGCAGTGTCAACAGGCCCTCCTACGAGCAGTACTTC
abundance: many; d_gene: -; j_gene: TRBJ2-5; v_gene: TRBV28; CDR3aa: CASSLSRRGKETQYF; CDR3nt: TGTGCCAGCAGTTTATCGAGGCGGGGAAAAGAGACCCAGTACTTC
abundance: many; d_gene: -; j_gene: TRBJ2-3; v_gene: TRBV20-1; CDR3aa: CSANQSSQYF; CDR3nt: TGCAGTGCCAACCAGAGCTCGCAGTATTTT
abundance: many; d_gene: -; j_gene: TRBJ1-1; v_gene: TRBV5-5; CDR3aa: CASSFGRAYGRNTEAFF; CDR3nt: TGTGCCAGCAGCTTTGGCAGGGCTTATGGGAGGAACACTGAAGCTTTCTTT
abundance: many; d_gene: TRBD1; j_gene: TRBJ2-3; v_gene: TRBV15; CDR3aa: CATSPGTGDTDTQYF; CDR3nt: TGTGCCACCTCTCCCGGGACAGGGGACACAGATACGCAGTATTTT
abundance: few; d_gene: -; j_gene: TRBJ2-3; v_gene: TRBV11-2; CDR3aa: CASSFSGTQGVDTQYF; CDR3nt: TGTGCCAGCAGCTTCTCCGGGACACAGGGAGTCGATACGCAGTATTTT
abundance: few; d_gene: -; j_gene: TRBJ2-7; v_gene: TRBV27; CDR3aa: CASSRYRDPSYEQYF; CDR3nt: TGTGCCAGCAGTCGGTACAGGGATCCCTCCTACGAGCAGTACTTC
abundance: few; d_gene: TRBD2; j_gene: TRBJ2-1; v_gene: TRBV30; CDR3aa: CAWGGLAGYNEQFF; CDR3nt: TGTGCCTGGGGGGGGCTAGCGGGGTACAATGAGCAGTTCTTC